This T cell receptor (beta chain) was profiled in a study of blood T cell repertoires in COVID-19 (TCRdb year 2020). With respect to the entire study: The collaborator samples originated in the United States, Italy and Spain and spanned the acute and convalescent phases of COVID-19. The prospective study material was composed of cDNA or gDNA derived from T cells, B-cell-depleted T cells, or PBMCs. The dataset comprised deeply sampled blood TCRbeta repertoires from subjects exposed to, actively infected with, or recovered from COVID-19. A freely available public database, intended as a resource for researchers studying the immune response to SARS-CoV-2, is where the repertoires were released. The samples were drawn from the first 160 participants of the ongoing ImmuneRACE study and from 1,254 subjects provided by 6 global collaborators. The sample metadata nearly always contained a de-identified subject ID, COVID-19 status, age in years and sex. HLA class I and class II types, where available, came from metadata supplied by the sample provider rather than from assay-based typing.

Overall study results and their limits: Clinical and demographic metadata were provided uncurated, with the amount varying by source and participant.

CDR1 and CDR2 were assigned from the germline V gene as SGHRS and YFSETQ. V sheds 0 bases and J sheds 1 base, leaving 11 bases between their ends. From the cysteine through the phenylalanine, the CDR3 covers 15 amino acids. Solely the CDR3 DNA is kept, with 45 bases framed from the first base. Points on this clone: Its antigen is still unknown. Base qualities were left out, and no much larger clone turns up one base away.

The immunoSEQ Assay, a bias-controlled multiplex PCR, was used to amplify TCRbeta CDR3 regions from genomic DNA. As for the original processing: Nucleated cell counts per sample were estimated from amplification of reference gene primers within the assay. To quantify the absolute abundance of each unique TCRbeta CDR3 rearrangement, sequence reads were collapsed and filtered. For each sample, productive Simpson clonality was calculated as the square root of Simpson's diversity index over productive rearrangements. TCRdb's version of the immuneACCESS table is confined to in-frame rearrangements and falls short of the full clone set. An unresolved V gene accounts for under half of the shortfall where checked; the remainder is of unknown origin. The V and J calls and clone size are taken from that table; D and trimming were inferred from the DNA. The table for this sample lists around 62,000 clones; over 85% of them were counted only once. Jointly, the top ten make up approximately 2.9% of the sample.

Collaborating institutions collected whole blood in K2EDTA tubes following their own protocols. For TCRbeta analysis, collaborator samples were shipped as frozen whole blood, as isolated PBMCs, or as DNA extracted from either sample type. The rearrangement combines TRBV5-1 with TRBJ2-7; the D gene identity is not certain. This TCR derives from an older man with active COVID-19. Material: peripheral blood. The CDR3 protein is CASSLGSWQSYEQYF. The sequenced DNA is TGCGCCAGCAGCTTGGGGTCGTGGCAATCCTACGAGCAGTACTTC.